This TCR beta chain was sequenced during a study of cytomegalovirus exposure and HLA in healthy donors. The ends were cut back, 0 bases at V and 2 bases at J, with 6 bases in the middle. This CDR3 comprises 13 residues. CDR1 and CDR2 (germline): SGHDT, YYEEEE. In its sample, this clone was seen a few times. The PCR used 60 Vbeta and 13 Jbeta primers. Data came from immunoSEQ multiplex PCR; TCRdb stores just in-frame clones and leaves some out. Of about 160,000 clones in the sample, 75% to 85% were seen once. The V and J genes are TRBV5-6 and TRBJ2-7; D remains unclear. The sequencing sample was made of PBMCs. This sequence was found in a human donor in good health. Written as DNA, the CDR3 is TGTGCCAGCAGCTTGGACAGAGCCTACGAGCAGTACTTC. This sequence encodes CASSLDRAYEQYF.